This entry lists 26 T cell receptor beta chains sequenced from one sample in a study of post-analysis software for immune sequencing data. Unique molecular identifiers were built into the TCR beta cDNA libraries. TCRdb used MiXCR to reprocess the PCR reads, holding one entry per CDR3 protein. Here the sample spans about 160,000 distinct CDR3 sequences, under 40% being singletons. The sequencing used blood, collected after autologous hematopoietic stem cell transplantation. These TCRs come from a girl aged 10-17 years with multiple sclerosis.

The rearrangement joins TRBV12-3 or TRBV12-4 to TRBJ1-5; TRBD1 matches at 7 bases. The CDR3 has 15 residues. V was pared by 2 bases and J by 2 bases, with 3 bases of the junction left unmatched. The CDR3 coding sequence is TGTGCCAGCAGTTTACGGGACAGACGCAATCAGCCCCAGCATTTT. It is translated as CASSLRDRRNQPQHF.

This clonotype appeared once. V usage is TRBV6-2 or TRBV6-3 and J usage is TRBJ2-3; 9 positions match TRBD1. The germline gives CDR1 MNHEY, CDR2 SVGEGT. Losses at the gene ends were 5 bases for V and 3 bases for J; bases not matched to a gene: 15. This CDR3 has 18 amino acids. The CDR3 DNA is TGTGCCAGCAGTCCAATCCGGGGACAGGGAATGTCTACAGATACGCAGTATTTT. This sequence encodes CASSPIRGQGMSTDTQYF.

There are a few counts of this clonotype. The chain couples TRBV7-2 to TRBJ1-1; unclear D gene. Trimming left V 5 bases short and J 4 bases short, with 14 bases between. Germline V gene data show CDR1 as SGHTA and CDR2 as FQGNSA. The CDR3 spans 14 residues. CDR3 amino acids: CASSPQHGVTEAFF. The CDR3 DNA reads TGTGCCAGCAGCCCCCAGCATGGGGTCACTGAAGCTTTCTTT.

CDR3 DNA sequence: TGTGCCAGCGGCACCTTCTGGAATGAGCAGTTCTTC. It is translated as CASGTFWNEQFF. The chain couples TRBV27 to TRBJ2-1, with D unclear. Trimming took off 8 bases at V and 7 bases at J, with 12 bases between the two ends. CDR3 length: 12 amino acids. Germline CDR1 MNHEY, CDR2 SMNVEV (reference sequence).

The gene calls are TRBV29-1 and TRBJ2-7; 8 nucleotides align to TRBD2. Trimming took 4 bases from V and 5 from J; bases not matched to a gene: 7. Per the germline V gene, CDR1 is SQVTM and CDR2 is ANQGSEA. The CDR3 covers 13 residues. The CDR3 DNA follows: TGCAGCGTTGGTCCCAGCGGGAGTCACGAGCAGTACGTC. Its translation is CSVGPSGSHEQYV.

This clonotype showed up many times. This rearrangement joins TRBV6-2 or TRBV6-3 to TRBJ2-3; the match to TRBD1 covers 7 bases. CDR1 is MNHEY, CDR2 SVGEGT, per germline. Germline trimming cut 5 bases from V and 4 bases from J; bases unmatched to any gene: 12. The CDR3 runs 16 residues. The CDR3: CASSGGQAAGSDTQYF. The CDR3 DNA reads TGTGCCAGCAGTGGCGGACAGGCGGCAGGATCAGATACGCAGTATTTT.

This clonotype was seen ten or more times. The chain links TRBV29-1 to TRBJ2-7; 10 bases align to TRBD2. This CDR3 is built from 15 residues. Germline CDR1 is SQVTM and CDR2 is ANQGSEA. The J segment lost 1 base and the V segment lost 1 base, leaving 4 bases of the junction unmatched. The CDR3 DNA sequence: TGCAGCGTTGAAGGTCCGGGACTAGCGTCCTACGAGCAGTACTTC. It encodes CSVEGPGLASYEQYF.

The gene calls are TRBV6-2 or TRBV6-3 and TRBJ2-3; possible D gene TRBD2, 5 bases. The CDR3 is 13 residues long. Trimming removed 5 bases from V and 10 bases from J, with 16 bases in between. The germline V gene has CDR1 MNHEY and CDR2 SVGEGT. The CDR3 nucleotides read TGTGCCAGCAGTCACGACCGGGGTCACGCGCAGTATTTT. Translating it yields CASSHDRGHAQYF.

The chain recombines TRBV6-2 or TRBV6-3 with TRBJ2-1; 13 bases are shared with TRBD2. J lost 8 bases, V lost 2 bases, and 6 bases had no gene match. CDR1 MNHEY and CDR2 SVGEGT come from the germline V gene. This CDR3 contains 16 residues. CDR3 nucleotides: TGTGCCAGCAGTTACGGGGGACTAGCGGGATATTATGAGCAGTTCTTC. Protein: CASSYGGLAGYYEQFF.

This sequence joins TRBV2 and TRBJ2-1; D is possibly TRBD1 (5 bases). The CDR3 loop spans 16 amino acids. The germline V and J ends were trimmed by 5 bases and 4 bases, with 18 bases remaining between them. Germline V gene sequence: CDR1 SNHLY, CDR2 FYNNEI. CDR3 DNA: TGTGCCAGCAGTTTTCTTGGGGCCGCCCTATACAATGAGCAGTTCTTC. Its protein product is CASSFLGAALYNEQFF.

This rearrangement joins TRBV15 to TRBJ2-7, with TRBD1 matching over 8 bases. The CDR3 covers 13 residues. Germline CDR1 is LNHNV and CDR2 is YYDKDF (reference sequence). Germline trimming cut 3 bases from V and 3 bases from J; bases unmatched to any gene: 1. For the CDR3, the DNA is TGTGCCACCAGCAGGGGACAGGTCTACGAGCAGTACTTC. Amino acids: CATSRGQVYEQYF.

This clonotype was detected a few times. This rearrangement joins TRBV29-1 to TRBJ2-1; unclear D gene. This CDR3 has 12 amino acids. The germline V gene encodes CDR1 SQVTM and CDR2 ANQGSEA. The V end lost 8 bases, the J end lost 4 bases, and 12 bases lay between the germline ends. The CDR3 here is CSIRDRYNEQFF. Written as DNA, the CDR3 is TGCAGCATACGTGATCGTTACAATGAGCAGTTCTTC.

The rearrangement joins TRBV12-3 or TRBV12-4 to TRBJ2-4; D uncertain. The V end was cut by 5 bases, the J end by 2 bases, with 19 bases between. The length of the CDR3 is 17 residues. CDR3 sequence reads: CASSRTDPLRPKNIQYF. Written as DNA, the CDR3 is TGTGCCAGCAGTAGAACCGATCCCTTAAGACCCAAAAACATTCAGTACTTC.

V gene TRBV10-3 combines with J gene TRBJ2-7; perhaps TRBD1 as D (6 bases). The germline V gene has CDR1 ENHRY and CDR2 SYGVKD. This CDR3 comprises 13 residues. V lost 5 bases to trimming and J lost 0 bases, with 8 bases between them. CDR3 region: CAISSQGSYEQYF. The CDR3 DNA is TGTGCCATCAGTTCACAGGGCTCCTACGAGCAGTACTTC.

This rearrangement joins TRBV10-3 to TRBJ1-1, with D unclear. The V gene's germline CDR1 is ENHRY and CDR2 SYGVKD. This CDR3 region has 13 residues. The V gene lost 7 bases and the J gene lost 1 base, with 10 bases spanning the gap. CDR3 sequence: CAITPEPNTEAFF. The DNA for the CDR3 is TGTGCCATCACTCCAGAGCCGAACACTGAAGCTTTCTTT.

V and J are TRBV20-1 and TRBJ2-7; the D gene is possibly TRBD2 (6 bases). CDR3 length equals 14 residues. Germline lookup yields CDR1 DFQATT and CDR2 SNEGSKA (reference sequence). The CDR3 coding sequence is TGCAGCGCCAAGCGACCGGGACTCTCATCCGAGCAGTACTTC. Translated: CSAKRPGLSSEQYF.

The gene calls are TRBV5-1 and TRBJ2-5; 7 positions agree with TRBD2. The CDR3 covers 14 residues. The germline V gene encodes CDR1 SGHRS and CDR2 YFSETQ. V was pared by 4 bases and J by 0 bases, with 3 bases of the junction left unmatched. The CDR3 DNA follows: TGCGCCAGCAGCATGGGGGGGTACCAAGAGACCCAGTACTTC. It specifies CASSMGGYQETQYF.

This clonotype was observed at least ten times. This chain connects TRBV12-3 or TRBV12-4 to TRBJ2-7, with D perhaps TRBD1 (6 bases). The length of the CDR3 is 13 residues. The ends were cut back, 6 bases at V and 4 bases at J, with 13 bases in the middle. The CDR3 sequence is CASSTSGVYEQYF. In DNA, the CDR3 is TGTGCCAGCAGCACCTCAGGGGTTTACGAGCAGTACTTC.

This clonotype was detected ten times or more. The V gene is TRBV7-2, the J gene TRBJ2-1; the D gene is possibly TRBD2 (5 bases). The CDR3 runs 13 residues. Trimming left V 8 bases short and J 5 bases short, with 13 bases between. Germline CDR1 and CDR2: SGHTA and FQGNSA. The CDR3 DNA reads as TGTGCCAGCCATCCGGACTTGGACAATGAGCAGTTCTTC. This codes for CASHPDLDNEQFF. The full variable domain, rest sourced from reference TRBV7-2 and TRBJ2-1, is GAGVSQSPSNKVTEKGKDVELRCDPISGHTALYWYRQSLGQGLEFLIYFQGNSAPDKSGLPSDRFSAERTGGSVSTLTIQRTQQEDSAVYLCASHPDLDNEQFFGPGTRLTVL.

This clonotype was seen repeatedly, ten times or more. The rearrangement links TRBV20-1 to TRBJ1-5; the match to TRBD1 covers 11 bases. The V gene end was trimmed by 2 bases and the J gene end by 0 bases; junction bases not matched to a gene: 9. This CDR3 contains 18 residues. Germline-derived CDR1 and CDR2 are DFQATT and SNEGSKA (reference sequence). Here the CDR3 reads CSARKAGQGASSNQPQHF. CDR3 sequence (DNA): TGCAGTGCTAGAAAGGCCGGACAGGGGGCGTCTAGCAATCAGCCCCAGCATTTT.

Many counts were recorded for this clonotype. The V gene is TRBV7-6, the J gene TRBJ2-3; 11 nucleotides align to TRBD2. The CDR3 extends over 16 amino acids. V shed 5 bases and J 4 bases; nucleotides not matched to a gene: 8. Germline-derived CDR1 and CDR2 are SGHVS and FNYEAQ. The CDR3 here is CASSQGTSGDPDTQYF. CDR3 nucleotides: TGTGCCAGCAGCCAGGGGACTAGCGGAGACCCAGATACGCAGTATTTT. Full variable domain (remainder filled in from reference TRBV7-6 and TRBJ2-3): GAGVSQSPRYKVTKRGQDVALRCDPISGHVSLYWYRQALGQGPEFLTYFNYEAQQDKSGLPNDRFSAERPEGSISTLTIQRTEQRDSAMYRCASSQGTSGDPDTQYFGPGTRLTVL.

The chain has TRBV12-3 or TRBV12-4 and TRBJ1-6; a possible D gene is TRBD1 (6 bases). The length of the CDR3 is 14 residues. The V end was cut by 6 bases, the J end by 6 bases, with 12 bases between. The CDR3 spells CASRRTASNSPLHF. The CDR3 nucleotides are TGTGCCAGCAGACGGACAGCCTCTAATTCACCCCTCCACTTT.

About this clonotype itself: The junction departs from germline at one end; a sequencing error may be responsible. The CDR3 DNA reads TGTGCCAGCAAGCAAACGGGACTAACTCACCAAGGAAACAATGAGCGGTTCTTC. This sequence encodes CASKQTGLTHQGNNERFF. The gene calls are TRBV7-6 and TRBJ2-1, with TRBD2 identical over 7 bases. In germline, CDR1 is SGHVS, CDR2 FNYEAQ. This CDR3 region has 18 residues.

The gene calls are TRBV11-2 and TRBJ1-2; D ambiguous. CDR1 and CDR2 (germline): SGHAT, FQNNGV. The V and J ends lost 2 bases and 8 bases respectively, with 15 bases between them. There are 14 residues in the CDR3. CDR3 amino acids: CASSLYSGERGYTF. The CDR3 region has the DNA TGTGCCAGCAGCTTATATTCAGGAGAACGAGGCTACACCTTC.

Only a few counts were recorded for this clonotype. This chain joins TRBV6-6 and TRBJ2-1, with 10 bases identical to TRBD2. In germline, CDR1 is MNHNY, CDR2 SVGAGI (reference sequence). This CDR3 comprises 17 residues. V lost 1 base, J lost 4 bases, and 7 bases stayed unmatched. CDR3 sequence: CASSYLRTSGPYNEQFF. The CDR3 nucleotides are TGTGCCAGCAGTTACTTACGGACTAGCGGACCGTACAATGAGCAGTTCTTC.

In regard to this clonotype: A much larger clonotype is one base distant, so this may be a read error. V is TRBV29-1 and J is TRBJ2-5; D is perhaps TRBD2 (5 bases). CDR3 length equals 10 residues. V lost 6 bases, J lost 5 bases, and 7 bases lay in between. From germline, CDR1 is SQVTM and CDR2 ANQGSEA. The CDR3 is CSVGSETQYF. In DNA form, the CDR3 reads TGCAGCGTAGGGAGTGAGACCCAGTACTTC.